Detailed here is one TCR beta chain. Here immunoSEQ multiplex PCR was the method, and the copy in TCRdb shows in-frame clones only, minus some. The repertoire holds some 68,000 clones, with 92% as singletons. With 6 bases clipped from V and 0 bases from J, the junction kept 9 bases outside the gene matches. Germline assignment: CDR1 SEHNR and CDR2 FQNEAQ (reference sequence). The CDR3 runs to 17 residues. The data stem from a study of T cell changes during pregnancy in multiple sclerosis. The TCR originated in a female donor in good health, enrolled as a control in a pregnancy study. The gene calls are TRBV7-9 and TRBJ2-1; 9 bases match TRBD2. The material sequenced was peripheral blood, taken in the second trimester of pregnancy. CDR3 amino acids: CASRSGSGSYSYNEQFF. The CDR3 DNA is TGTGCCAGCAGAAGTGGTAGCGGGAGTTACTCCTACAATGAGCAGTTCTTC.